This TCR beta chain was obtained from a study of cytomegalovirus exposure and HLA in healthy donors. Study-wide results and caveats: Analyses of presence/absence relied on an assumption of roughly uniform sequencing depth across donors.

The PCR used 60 Vbeta and 13 Jbeta primers. The table came from immunoSEQ multiplex PCR; TCRdb's copy has only in-frame clones and leaves some out. The sample has some 250,000 clones; around 76% are singletons. A remark on this clone: What it binds is unknown.

The CDR3 length is 15 residues. The germline gives CDR1 WNHNN, CDR2 SYGVQD (reference sequence). J gave up 1 base and V 6 bases, and 7 bases lay outside the gene matches. Sequenced input: PBMCs. This receptor was identified in a woman in her thirties or forties in good health and CMV-seropositive. The chain links TRBV10-1 to TRBJ2-3; the match to TRBD2 covers 7 bases. The CDR3 protein is CASSSSGVGTDTQYF. In DNA form, the CDR3 reads TGCGCCAGCAGCTCCAGCGGGGTGGGCACAGATACGCAGTATTTT.